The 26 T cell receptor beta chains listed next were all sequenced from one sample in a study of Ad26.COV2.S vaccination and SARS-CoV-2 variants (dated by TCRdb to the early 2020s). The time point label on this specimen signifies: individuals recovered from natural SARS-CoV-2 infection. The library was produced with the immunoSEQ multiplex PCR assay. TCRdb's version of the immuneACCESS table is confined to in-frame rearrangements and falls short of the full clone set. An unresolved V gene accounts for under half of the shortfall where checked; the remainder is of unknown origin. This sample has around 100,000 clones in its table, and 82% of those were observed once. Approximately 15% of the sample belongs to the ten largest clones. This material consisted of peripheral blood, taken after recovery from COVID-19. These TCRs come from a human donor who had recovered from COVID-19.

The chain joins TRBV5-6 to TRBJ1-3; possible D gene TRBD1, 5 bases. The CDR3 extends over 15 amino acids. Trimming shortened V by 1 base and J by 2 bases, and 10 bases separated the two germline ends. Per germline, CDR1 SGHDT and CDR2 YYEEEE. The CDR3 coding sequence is TGTGCCAGCAGCTTGTTTGGGGGTACTGGAAACACCATATATTTT. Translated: CASSLFGGTGNTIYF.

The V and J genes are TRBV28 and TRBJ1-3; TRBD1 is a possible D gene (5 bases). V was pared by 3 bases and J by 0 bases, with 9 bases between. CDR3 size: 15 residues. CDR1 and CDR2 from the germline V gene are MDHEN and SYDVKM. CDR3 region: CASSFGALSGNTIYF. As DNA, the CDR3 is TGTGCCAGCAGTTTTGGGGCCCTCTCTGGAAACACCATATATTTT.

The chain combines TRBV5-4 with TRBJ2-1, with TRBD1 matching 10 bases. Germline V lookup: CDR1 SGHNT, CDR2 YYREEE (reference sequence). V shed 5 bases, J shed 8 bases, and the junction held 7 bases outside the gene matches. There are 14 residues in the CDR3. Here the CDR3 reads CASRWDRGRDEQFF. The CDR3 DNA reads TGTGCCAGCAGGTGGGACAGGGGTAGGGATGAGCAGTTCTTC. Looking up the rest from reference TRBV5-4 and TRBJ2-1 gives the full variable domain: ETGVTQSPTHLIKTRGQQVTLRCSSQSGHNTVSWYQQALGQGPQFIFQYYREEENGRGNFPPRFSGLQFPNYSSELNVNALELDDSALYLCASRWDRGRDEQFFGPGTRLTVL.

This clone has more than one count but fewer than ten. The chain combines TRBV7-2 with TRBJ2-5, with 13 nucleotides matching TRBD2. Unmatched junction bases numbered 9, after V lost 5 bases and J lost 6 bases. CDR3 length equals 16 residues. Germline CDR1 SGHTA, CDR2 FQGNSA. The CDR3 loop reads CASSAGTSGKVQTQYF. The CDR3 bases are TGTGCCAGCAGCGCCGGGACTAGCGGGAAAGTCCAGACCCAGTACTTC.

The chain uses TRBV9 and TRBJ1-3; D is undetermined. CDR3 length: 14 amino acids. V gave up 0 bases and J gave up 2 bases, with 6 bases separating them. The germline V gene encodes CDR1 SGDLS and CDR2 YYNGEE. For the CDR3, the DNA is TGTGCCAGCAGCGTAGGGACGCCTGGAAACACCATATATTTT. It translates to CASSVGTPGNTIYF.

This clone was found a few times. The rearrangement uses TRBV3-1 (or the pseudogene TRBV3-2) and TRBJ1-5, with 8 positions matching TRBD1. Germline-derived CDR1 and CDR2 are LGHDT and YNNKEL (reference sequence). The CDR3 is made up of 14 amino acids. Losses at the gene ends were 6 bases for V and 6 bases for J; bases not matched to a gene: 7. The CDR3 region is CASSRTGSAQPQHF. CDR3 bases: TGTGCCAGCAGTAGGACAGGGTCGGCTCAGCCCCAGCATTTT.

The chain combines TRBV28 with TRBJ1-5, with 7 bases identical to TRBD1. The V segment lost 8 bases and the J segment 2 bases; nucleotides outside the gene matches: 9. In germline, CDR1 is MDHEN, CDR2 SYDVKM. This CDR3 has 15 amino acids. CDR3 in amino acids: CASRTQGGRNQPQHF. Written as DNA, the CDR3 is TGTGCCAGCCGGACGCAGGGGGGGCGCAATCAGCCCCAGCATTTT.

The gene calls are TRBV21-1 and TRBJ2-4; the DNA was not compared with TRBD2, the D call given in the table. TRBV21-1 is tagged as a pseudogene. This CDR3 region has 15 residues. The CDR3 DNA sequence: TGTGCCAGCAGCACTAAGCGGGAGGCCAAAAACATTCAGTACTTC. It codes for CASSTKREAKNIQYF.

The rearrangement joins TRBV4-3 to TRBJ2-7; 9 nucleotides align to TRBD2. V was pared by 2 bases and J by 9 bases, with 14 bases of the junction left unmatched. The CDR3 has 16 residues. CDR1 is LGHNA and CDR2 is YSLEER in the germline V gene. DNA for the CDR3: TGCGCCAGCAGCCAATTTTGGCTAGCGGGATTACTCGGGCAGTACTTC. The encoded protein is CASSQFWLAGLLGQYF.

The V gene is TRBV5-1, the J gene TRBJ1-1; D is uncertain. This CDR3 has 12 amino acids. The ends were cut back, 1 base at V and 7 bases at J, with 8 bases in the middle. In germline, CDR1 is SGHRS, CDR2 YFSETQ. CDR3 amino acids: CASSLLGFEAFF. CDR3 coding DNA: TGCGCCAGCAGCTTGCTTGGGTTTGAAGCTTTCTTT.

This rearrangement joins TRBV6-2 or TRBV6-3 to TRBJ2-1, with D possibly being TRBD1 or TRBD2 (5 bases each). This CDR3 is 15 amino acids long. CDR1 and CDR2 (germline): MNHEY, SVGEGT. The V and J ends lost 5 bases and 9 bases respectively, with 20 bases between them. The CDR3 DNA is TGTGCCAGCAGTCCGGGTTCAGGGCGGGTATCTGAGCAGTTCTTC. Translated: CASSPGSGRVSEQFF.

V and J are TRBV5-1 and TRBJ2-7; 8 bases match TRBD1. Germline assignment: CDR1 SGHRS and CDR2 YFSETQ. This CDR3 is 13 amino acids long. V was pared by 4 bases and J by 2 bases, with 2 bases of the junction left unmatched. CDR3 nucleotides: TGCGCCAGCAGCCGGGACAGGCCCTACGAGCAGTACTTC. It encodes CASSRDRPYEQYF.

The CDR3 DNA reads TGTGCCAGCAGCTGGACAGCACAAAGCAATCAGCCCCAGCATTTT. As protein: CASSWTAQSNQPQHF. The chain carries TRBV5-5 and TRBJ1-5; D is perhaps TRBD1 (6 bases). The germline gives CDR1 SGHKS, CDR2 YYEKEE (reference sequence). V was cut by 3 bases and J by 1 base, with 11 bases left in between. This CDR3 region has 15 residues.

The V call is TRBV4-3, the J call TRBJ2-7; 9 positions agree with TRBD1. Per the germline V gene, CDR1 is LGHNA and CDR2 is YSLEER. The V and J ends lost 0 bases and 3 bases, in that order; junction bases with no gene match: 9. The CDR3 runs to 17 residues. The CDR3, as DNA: TGCGCCAGCAGCCAAGAGTGGGGGACAGGGTCTTTCTACGAGCAGTACTTC. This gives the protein CASSQEWGTGSFYEQYF.

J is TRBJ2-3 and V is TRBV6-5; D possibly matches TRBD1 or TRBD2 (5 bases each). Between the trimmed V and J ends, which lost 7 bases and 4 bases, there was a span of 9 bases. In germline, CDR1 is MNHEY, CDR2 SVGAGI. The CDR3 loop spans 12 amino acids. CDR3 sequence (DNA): TGTGCCAGCATCGGGGCCGCAGATACGCAGTATTTT. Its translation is CASIGAADTQYF.

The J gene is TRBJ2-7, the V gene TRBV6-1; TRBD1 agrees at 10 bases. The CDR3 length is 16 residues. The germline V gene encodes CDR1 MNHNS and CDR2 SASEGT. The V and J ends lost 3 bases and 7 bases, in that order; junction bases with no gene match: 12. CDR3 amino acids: CASSDLPGQGRGEQYF. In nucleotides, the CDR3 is TGTGCCAGCAGTGACCTTCCGGGACAGGGGAGAGGAGAGCAGTACTTC.

The CDR3, as DNA: TGTGCCACCAGTTTTCGGTATGAGCAGTTCTTC. Translated, it gives CATSFRYEQFF. V is TRBV24-1 and J is TRBJ2-1; D gene uncertain. The CDR3 spans 11 residues. Germline V gene data show CDR1 as KGHDR and CDR2 as SFDVKD. The germline V and J ends were trimmed by 6 bases and 8 bases, with 7 bases remaining between them.

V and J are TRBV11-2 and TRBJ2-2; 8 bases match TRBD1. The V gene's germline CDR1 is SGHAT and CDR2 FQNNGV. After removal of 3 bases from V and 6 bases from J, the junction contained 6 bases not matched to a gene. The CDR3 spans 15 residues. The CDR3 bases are TGTGCCAGCAGCTTGGGACAGGTTTCGGCCGGGGAGCTGTTTTTT. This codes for CASSLGQVSAGELFF.

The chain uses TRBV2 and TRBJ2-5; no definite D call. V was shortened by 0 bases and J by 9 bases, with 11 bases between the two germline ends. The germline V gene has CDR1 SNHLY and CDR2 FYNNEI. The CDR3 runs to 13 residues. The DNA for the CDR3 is TGTGCCAGCAGTGAAGCGGGGTATGGGGCCCAGTACTTC. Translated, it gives CASSEAGYGAQYF.

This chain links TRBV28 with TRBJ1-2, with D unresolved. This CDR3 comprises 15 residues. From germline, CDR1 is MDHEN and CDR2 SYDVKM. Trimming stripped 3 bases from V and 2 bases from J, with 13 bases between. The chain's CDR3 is CASSFSGRSNYGYTF. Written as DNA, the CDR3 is TGTGCCAGCAGTTTCTCTGGGCGCTCAAACTATGGCTACACCTTC.

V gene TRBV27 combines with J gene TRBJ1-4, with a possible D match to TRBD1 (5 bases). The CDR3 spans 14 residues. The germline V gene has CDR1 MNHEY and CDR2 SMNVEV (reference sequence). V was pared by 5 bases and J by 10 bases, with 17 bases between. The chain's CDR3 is CASSPLGGHGKLFF. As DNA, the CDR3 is TGTGCCAGCAGTCCGCTGGGGGGTCATGGAAAACTGTTTTTT.

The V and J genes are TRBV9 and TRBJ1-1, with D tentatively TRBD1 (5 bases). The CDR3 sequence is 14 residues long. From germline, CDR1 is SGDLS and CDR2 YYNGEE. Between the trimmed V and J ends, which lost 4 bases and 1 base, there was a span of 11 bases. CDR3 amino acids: CASSNDRKNTEAFF. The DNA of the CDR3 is TGTGCCAGCAGCAACGACAGAAAGAACACTGAAGCTTTCTTT.

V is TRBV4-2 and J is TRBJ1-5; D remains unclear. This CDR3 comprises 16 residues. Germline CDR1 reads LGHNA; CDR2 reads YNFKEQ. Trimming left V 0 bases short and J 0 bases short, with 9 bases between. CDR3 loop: CASSQERGNSNQPQHF. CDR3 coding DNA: TGTGCCAGCAGCCAAGAACGCGGGAATAGCAATCAGCCCCAGCATTTT.

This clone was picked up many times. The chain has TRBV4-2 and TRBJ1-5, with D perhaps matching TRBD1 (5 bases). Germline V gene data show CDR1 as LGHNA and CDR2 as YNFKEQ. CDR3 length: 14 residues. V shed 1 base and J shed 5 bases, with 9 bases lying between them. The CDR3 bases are TGTGCCAGCAGCCAAGGTGGGGGGGATCAGCCCCAGCATTTT. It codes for CASSQGGGDQPQHF.

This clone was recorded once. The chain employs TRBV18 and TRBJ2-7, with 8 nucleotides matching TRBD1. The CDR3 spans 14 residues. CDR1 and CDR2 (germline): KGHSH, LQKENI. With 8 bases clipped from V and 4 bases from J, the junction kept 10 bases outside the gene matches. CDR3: CASGTYRGSYEQYF. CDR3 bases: TGTGCCAGCGGTACTTACAGGGGGTCTTACGAGCAGTACTTC.

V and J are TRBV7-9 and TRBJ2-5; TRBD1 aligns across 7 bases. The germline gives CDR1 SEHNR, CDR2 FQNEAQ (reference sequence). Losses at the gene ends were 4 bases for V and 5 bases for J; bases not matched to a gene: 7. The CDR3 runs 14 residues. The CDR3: CASSSRTGLETQYF. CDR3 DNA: TGTGCCAGCAGCTCTCGGACAGGCCTTGAGACCCAGTACTTC.